The count of the clone carrying this T cell receptor (beta chain) is one. The sample comes from a study of blood T cell repertoires in COVID-19. For the study at large: Material from acute and convalescent COVID-19 was sourced from the United States, Italy and Spain. The cDNA or gDNA used as material had been derived from T cells, B-cell-depleted T cells, or PBMCs.

Data came from immunoSEQ multiplex PCR; TCRdb stores just in-frame clones and leaves some out. Of 370,000 or so clones in the sample, over 65% were seen once. The germline V gene encodes CDR1 PRHDT and CDR2 FYEKMQ (reference sequence). The V end lost 0 bases, the J end lost 1 base, and 6 bases lay between the germline ends. The CDR3 loop spans 14 amino acids. The chain joins TRBV13 to TRBJ1-1, with D unclear. This receptor was obtained from a human donor with acute or convalescent COVID-19. The donor label of this sample is uncertain. The sample consisted of peripheral blood. CDR3 nucleotide sequence: TGTGCCAGCAGCTTAGGGGGAGAGAACACTGAAGCTTTCTTT. As protein: CASSLGGENTEAFF. Full variable domain (remainder filled in from reference TRBV13 and TRBJ1-1): AAGVIQSPRHLIKEKRETATLKCYPIPRHDTVYWYQQGPGQDPQFLISFYEKMQSDKGSIPDRFSAQQFSDYHSELNMSSLELGDSALYFCASSLGGENTEAFFGQGTRLTVV.